The 14 T cell receptor beta chains in this list originate from one sample, sequenced in a study of Graves' ophthalmopathy and Graves' hyperthyroidism. Amplification from RNA transcripts yielded the TCR beta CDR3 regions. The authors performed first-round RT-PCR with HTBI primers and then a second-round multiplex PCR. Each CDR3 protein gets one entry after TCRdb re-called the multiplex PCR reads with MiXCR. The sample shows more than 550,000 distinct CDR3 sequences, about two fifths of them seen only once. The sequencing sample was made of peripheral blood. These receptors were collected from an adult man with Graves' ophthalmopathy.

The CDR3 is CASSYPGGGAYEQYF. The CDR3 DNA follows: TGTGCCAGCAGCTACCCTGGGGGGGGTGCCTACGAGCAGTACTTC. The chain joins TRBV5-5 to TRBJ2-7; 7 bases line up with TRBD2. V gave up 3 bases and J gave up 2 bases; unmatched junction bases: 8. CDR1 is SGHKS and CDR2 is YYEKEE in the germline V gene (reference sequence). The CDR3 runs 15 residues.

In the case of this clonotype: Being one base from a much bigger clone, this may be a read error. This rearrangement joins TRBV7-9 to TRBJ2-7; D perhaps matches TRBD1 (6 bases). Germline V CDR1 and CDR2: SEHNR, FQNEAQ (reference sequence). The CDR3 length is 14 residues. V dropped 6 bases and J dropped 8 bases, with 20 bases sitting between them. The CDR3 DNA sequence: TGTGCCAGCAGGTCTGGGACAAGCCGAGTGCAGCAGTACTTC. It translates to CASRSGTSRVQQYF. The entire variable domain, with the rest obtained from reference TRBV7-9 and TRBJ2-7, is as follows: DTGVSQNPRHKITKRGQNVTFRCDPISEHNRLYWYRQTLGQGPEFLTYFQNEAQLEKSRLLSDRFSAERPKGSFSTLEIQRTEQGDSAMYLCASRSGTSRVQQYFGPGTRLTVT.

This clonotype was seen at least ten times. The rearrangement uses TRBV9 and TRBJ2-7; D is uncertain. The V end lost 3 bases, the J end lost 4 bases, and 17 bases lay between the germline ends. This CDR3 is built from 15 residues. Germline V CDR1 and CDR2: SGDLS, YYNGEE. The CDR3 spells CASSADTATSYEQYF. CDR3 DNA: TGTGCCAGCAGCGCCGATACGGCGACTTCATACGAGCAGTACTTC.

The CDR3 region is CASGETGYTGELFF. The CDR3 bases are TGTGCCAGTGGCGAAACGGGATACACCGGGGAGCTGTTTTTT. The V call is TRBV2, the J call TRBJ2-2; possibly TRBD2 for D (5 bases). The CDR3 consists of 14 residues. V lost 9 bases and J lost 3, with 14 bases in between. Germline V gives CDR1 SNHLY, CDR2 FYNNEI.

Of note for this clonotype: Being one base from a much bigger clone, this may be a read error. The chain has TRBV20-1 and TRBJ1-4, with D uncertain. The CDR3 is made up of 14 amino acids. The germline CDR1 and CDR2 sequences are DFQATT and SNEGSKA (reference sequence). DNA of the CDR3: TGCAGTGCGGAGACACCTCTCCCTAATGAAAAACCGTTTTTT. It yields the protein CSAETPLPNEKPFF.

CDR3 residues: CASSLDSALSGSDTQYF. In nucleotides, the CDR3 is TGTGCCAGCAGCTTAGATTCCGCATTGTCCGGGTCAGATACGCAGTATTTT. This chain links TRBV7-2 with TRBJ2-3; D remains unclear. The CDR3 runs 17 residues. Germline CDR1 reads SGHTA; CDR2 reads FQGNSA. V gave up 1 base and J gave up 4 bases, with 18 bases separating them.

With respect to this clonotype: A much larger clone lies a single base off, so this may be a read error. The gene calls are TRBV19 and TRBJ1-5; 9 bases map to TRBD1. J lost 11 bases, V lost 4 bases, and 9 bases had no gene match. The CDR3 is made up of 14 amino acids. Germline V gene lookup returns CDR1 LNHDA and CDR2 SQIVND (reference sequence). CDR3 amino acids: CASSRQGGIRAQHF. In DNA form, the CDR3 reads TGTGCCAGTAGTAGACAGGGGGGTATCAGGGCCCAGCATTTT.

In this sample, this clonotype turned up many times. J is TRBJ1-3 and V is TRBV9; 7 bases are a match to TRBD1. The CDR3 contains 15 residues. Germline V gene lookup returns CDR1 SGDLS and CDR2 YYNGEE. V shed 4 bases and J 0 bases; nucleotides not matched to a gene: 4. This CDR3 reads CASSSTGISGNTIYF. CDR3 DNA: TGTGCCAGCAGCTCGACAGGGATCTCTGGAAACACCATATATTTT.

This clonotype was detected ten times or more. J is TRBJ1-6 and V is TRBV15, with D unclear. The CDR3 has 14 amino acids. Germline V gene sequence: CDR1 LNHNV, CDR2 YYDKDF (reference sequence). Trimming cost V 3 bases and J 9 bases, with 12 bases left between them. The CDR3 nucleotides read TGTGCCACCAGCAGGGGGTCTCGGGCTTCACCCCTCCACTTT. It specifies CATSRGSRASPLHF.

On this clonotype: This sequence may be a read error, since a much larger clone differs from it by one base. The chain recombines TRBV15 with TRBJ1-2; D call uncertain. In germline, CDR1 is LNHNV, CDR2 YYDKDF (reference sequence). The CDR3 is 13 residues long. Trimming pared 2 bases from V and 3 bases from J, leaving 7 bases between. The chain's CDR3 is CATSRNIDYGYTF. The CDR3 DNA reads TGTGCCACCAGCAGAAACATCGACTATGGCTACACCTTC.

This clonotype was detected ten times or more. This chain joins TRBV5-1 and TRBJ1-1; the D is unclear. V shed 3 bases and J shed 0 bases, with 6 bases lying between them. Germline assignment: CDR1 SGHRS and CDR2 YFSETQ. CDR3 length: 13 amino acids. CDR3 loop: CASSWEMNTEAFF. CDR3 nucleotide sequence: TGCGCCAGCAGCTGGGAAATGAACACTGAAGCTTTCTTT.

The CDR3 is CASSVRRGADTQYF. CDR3 nucleotides: TGTGCCAGCAGCGTTCGCAGGGGAGCAGATACGCAGTATTTT. J is TRBJ2-3 and V is TRBV7-6; tentative D call: TRBD1 (6 bases). Looked up from germline, CDR1 is SGHVS and CDR2 is FNYEAQ. The CDR3 is 14 amino acids. The V gene lost 5 bases and the J gene lost 4 bases, with 13 bases spanning the gap.

The chain combines TRBV29-1 with TRBJ2-5; TRBD2 aligns across 9 bases. The CDR3 covers 11 residues. Per the germline V gene, CDR1 is SQVTM and CDR2 is ANQGSEA. This CDR3 is CTLAGQETQYF. DNA of the CDR3: TGCACCCTAGCGGGGCAAGAGACCCAGTACTTC.

The gene calls are TRBV11-2 and TRBJ2-5; 10 nucleotides align to TRBD2. The CDR3 extends over 18 amino acids. The V gene's germline CDR1 is SGHAT and CDR2 FQNNGV. V trimming: 6 bases; J trimming: 0 bases; junction bases outside the gene matches: 13. In DNA, the CDR3 is TGTGCCAGCAGGGGAGGGTCTAGCGGGGGTGGGTACCAAGAGACCCAGTACTTC. Protein product: CASRGGSSGGGYQETQYF.